One and the same sample provided the 30 T cell receptor beta chains below, sequenced in a study of Ad26.COV2.S vaccination and SARS-CoV-2 variants. Repertoires were generated with immunoSEQ multiplex PCR, while TCRdb's copy carries only in-frame clones and drops some. In the table there are about 470,000 clones, less than 95% of which are singletons. Treatment specified: over 15 received Ad26.COV2.S at low or high dose, single or two shots; 5 received placebo; per-sample allocation not given. Day 63 following the first vaccine or placebo injection was when the samples were taken. This specimen consisted of peripheral blood, obtained in a trial of Ad26.COV2.S vaccine versus placebo. Every receptor here comes from a person aged 18-65 years who received the Ad26.COV2.S COVID-19 vaccine or a placebo.

The chain couples TRBV29-1 to TRBJ2-5, with a possible D match to TRBD2 (6 bases). There are 13 residues in the CDR3. With 4 bases removed from V and 5 bases from J, the gap between germline ends came to 14 bases. The germline V gene encodes CDR1 SQVTM and CDR2 ANQGSEA. As DNA, the CDR3 is TGCAGCGTTGGATTTCGGGAGAGGGAGACCCAGTACTTC. Translating it yields CSVGFRERETQYF. The entire variable domain, with the rest obtained from reference TRBV29-1 and TRBJ2-5, is as follows: SAVISQKPSRDICQRGTSLTIQCQVDSQVTMMFWYRQQPGQSLTLIATANQGSEATYESGFVIDKFPISRPNLTFSTLTVSNMSPEDSSIYLCSVGFRERETQYFGPGTRLLVL.

The gene calls are TRBV13 and TRBJ2-3; 9 bases fit TRBD2. V was pared by 5 bases and J by 5 bases, with 11 bases of the junction left unmatched. The CDR3 extends over 16 amino acids. Germline V gene sequence: CDR1 PRHDT, CDR2 FYEKMQ (reference sequence). As DNA, the CDR3 is TGTGCCAGCAGCCCGCAGCGGGAGGAAGTTGGAGATACGCAGTATTTT. Amino acids: CASSPQREEVGDTQYF.

The chain has TRBV28 and TRBJ2-7; D might be TRBD1 (5 bases). This CDR3 is 11 amino acids long. CDR1 and CDR2 from the germline V gene are MDHEN and SYDVKM. V shed 6 bases and J shed 4 bases, with 7 bases lying between them. The CDR3 DNA sequence: TGTGCCAGCAGGACAGAATACGAGCAGTACTTC. Translating it yields CASRTEYEQYF.

This clone was observed a single time. The V and J genes are TRBV3-1 (or the pseudogene TRBV3-2) and TRBJ1-6, with D maybe TRBD1 (6 bases). The CDR3 contains 16 residues. V dropped 2 bases and J dropped 9 bases, with 17 bases sitting between them. CDR1 is LGHDT, CDR2 YNNKEL, per germline (reference sequence). The CDR3 region has the DNA TGTGCCAGCAGCCAAACAGGGAAGAGGTTCAGTTCACCCCTCCACTTT. Protein sequence: CASSQTGKRFSSPLHF.

The chain joins TRBV5-1 to TRBJ1-1; D gene unclear. This CDR3 is 14 amino acids long. Trimming removed 4 bases from V and 7 bases from J, with 17 bases in between. Germline CDR1 reads SGHRS; CDR2 reads YFSETQ. CDR3 DNA: TGCGCCAGCAGCGACGCCCCCCAGGAGGGTGAAGCTTTCTTT. Residues: CASSDAPQEGEAFF.

The J gene is TRBJ1-1, the V gene TRBV11-1; D is unclear. Trimming left V 5 bases short and J 1 base short, with 11 bases between. The length of the CDR3 is 14 residues. Germline V gene lookup returns CDR1 SGHAT and CDR2 FQDESV (reference sequence). This CDR3 reads CASSLRTGNTEAFF. CDR3 bases: TGTGCCAGCAGCCTCCGGACCGGGAACACTGAAGCTTTCTTT.

V usage is TRBV19 and J usage is TRBJ1-2, with 9 bases that match TRBD1. CDR1 LNHDA and CDR2 SQIVND come from the germline V gene (reference sequence). V trimming: 5 bases; J trimming: 3 bases; junction bases outside the gene matches: 16. The CDR3 sequence is 18 residues long. CDR3 region: CASSASTGGARLDYGYTF. The CDR3 DNA reads TGTGCCAGTAGTGCCTCAACAGGGGGCGCACGGTTGGACTATGGCTACACCTTC.

The chain joins TRBV2 to TRBJ1-6; no reliable D call. V lost 2 bases, J lost 9 bases, and 11 bases lay in between. This CDR3 contains 14 residues. CDR1 SNHLY and CDR2 FYNNEI come from the germline V gene. The CDR3 nucleotides are TGTGCCAGCAGTGAACGTCTGGGGAGTTCACCCCTCCACTTT. Translation gives CASSERLGSSPLHF.

V is TRBV4-2 and J is TRBJ2-7, with 7 bases matching TRBD2. CDR1 and CDR2 (germline): LGHNA, YNFKEQ. The CDR3 totals 14 residues. After removal of 3 bases from V and 6 bases from J, the junction contained 8 bases not matched to a gene. CDR3 DNA sequence: TGTGCCAGCAGCCATCTCAAGGGAGGGGCCGAGCAGTACTTC. This translates into CASSHLKGGAEQYF.

This chain connects TRBV11-2 to TRBJ2-7; D is perhaps TRBD2 (5 bases). This CDR3 has 11 residues. CDR1 SGHAT and CDR2 FQNNGV come from the germline V gene. The ends were cut back, 7 bases at V and 4 bases at J, with 8 bases in the middle. In DNA form, the CDR3 reads TGTGCCAGCAAACTAGAATACGAGCAGTACTTC. Translation gives CASKLEYEQYF.

The chain combines TRBV3-1 (or the pseudogene TRBV3-2) with TRBJ2-7; 9 nucleotides agree with TRBD2. CDR1 is LGHDT, CDR2 YNNKEL, per germline (reference sequence). With 5 bases clipped from V and 2 bases from J, the junction kept 4 bases outside the gene matches. CDR3 size: 14 residues. CDR3 amino acids: CASSKTSGTYEQYF. The CDR3 nucleotides read TGTGCCAGCAGCAAGACTAGCGGTACCTACGAGCAGTACTTC.

Only a few counts were recorded for this clone. This chain joins TRBV4-2 and TRBJ2-2; 14 nucleotides line up with TRBD2. Losses at the gene ends were 4 bases for V and 4 bases for J; bases not matched to a gene: 5. This CDR3 spans 17 amino acids. CDR1 is LGHNA, CDR2 YNFKEQ, per germline. CDR3 bases: TGTGCCAGCAGCCTAGCCGGACTAGCGGGAGGCACCGGGGAGCTGTTTTTT. Its translation: CASSLAGLAGGTGELFF.

Comment on this clone: The junction differs from germline at one of its ends, possibly a read error. The J gene is TRBJ1-3, the V gene TRBV7-2; D is unclear. The germline V gene has CDR1 SGHTA and CDR2 FQGNSA. This CDR3 spans 13 amino acids. CDR3 in amino acids: CASSPTSDVETKF. CDR3 nucleotides: TGTGCCAGCAGCCCCACGTCGGATGTAGAAACCAAGTTT.

V usage is TRBV27 and J usage is TRBJ2-1; 8 bases line up with TRBD2. The CDR3 loop spans 15 amino acids. Germline-derived CDR1 and CDR2 are MNHEY and SMNVEV (reference sequence). J gave up 2 bases and V 6 bases, and 6 bases lay outside the gene matches. CDR3 residues: CASRITSGPYNEQFF. The CDR3 DNA reads as TGTGCCAGCAGGATAACTAGCGGACCCTACAATGAGCAGTTCTTC.

This chain links TRBV19 with TRBJ2-1; D is uncertain. Trimming removed 6 bases from V and 0 bases from J, with 9 bases in between. The CDR3 runs to 14 residues. Germline V CDR1 and CDR2: LNHDA, SQIVND (reference sequence). The CDR3 spells CASSFGSSYNEQFF. CDR3 in DNA: TGTGCCAGTAGCTTCGGAAGCTCCTACAATGAGCAGTTCTTC.

The chain couples TRBV27 to TRBJ1-4; D possibly corresponds to TRBD1 (5 bases). The CDR3 loop spans 15 amino acids. Trimming pared 2 bases from V and 8 bases from J, leaving 15 bases between. The V gene's germline CDR1 is MNHEY and CDR2 SMNVEV (reference sequence). In DNA, the CDR3 is TGTGCCAGCAGTTTAATGGGCCAGGGCGGAGAAAAACTGTTTTTT. It specifies CASSLMGQGGEKLFF.

V is TRBV7-2 and J is TRBJ2-1, with 7 nucleotides matching TRBD2. Germline V gene lookup returns CDR1 SGHTA and CDR2 FQGNSA. The CDR3 totals 15 residues. With 1 base clipped from V and 4 bases from J, the junction kept 4 bases outside the gene matches. The CDR3: CASSLGDYPYNEQFF. The DNA of the CDR3 is TGTGCCAGCAGCTTAGGGGACTATCCATACAATGAGCAGTTCTTC. The full variable domain, its missing parts supplied by reference TRBV7-2 and TRBJ2-1, is GAGVSQSPSNKVTEKGKDVELRCDPISGHTALYWYRQSLGQGLEFLIYFQGNSAPDKSGLPSDRFSAERTGGSVSTLTIQRTQQEDSAVYLCASSLGDYPYNEQFFGPGTRLTVL.

The chain is built from TRBV5-1 and TRBJ1-1; tentative D call: TRBD1 (6 bases). CDR3 length: 13 amino acids. V lost 2 bases and J 5 bases, leaving 10 bases between the germline ends. Germline CDR1 is SGHRS and CDR2 is YFSETQ. CDR3 DNA sequence: TGCGCCAGCAGCTTCTACAGGGATACTGAAGCTTTCTTT. Its protein product is CASSFYRDTEAFF. Full variable domain (outside the CDR3, taken from reference TRBV5-1 and TRBJ1-1): KAGVTQTPRYLIKTRGQQVTLSCSPISGHRSVSWYQQTPGQGLQFLFEYFSETQRNKGNFPGRFSGRQFSNSRSEMNVSTLELGDSALYLCASSFYRDTEAFFGQGTRLTVV.

The chain links TRBV4-3 to TRBJ2-7; maybe TRBD2 (7 bases). This CDR3 is 18 amino acids long. Per the germline V gene, CDR1 is LGHNA and CDR2 is YSLEER. Between the trimmed V and J ends, which lost 0 bases and 0 bases, there was a span of 18 bases. CDR3 in DNA: TGCGCCAGCAGCCAAGATGGGGCCGGGGGGCTTCACTCCTACGAGCAGTACTTC. Translating it yields CASSQDGAGGLHSYEQYF.

The chain is built from TRBV5-1 and TRBJ2-1; perhaps TRBD2 as D (5 bases). Per germline, CDR1 SGHRS and CDR2 YFSETQ. The CDR3 length is 15 residues. V was clipped by 4 bases and J by 2 bases, with 13 bases between them. CDR3 region: CASSQEGRPYNEQFF. For the CDR3, the DNA is TGCGCCAGCAGCCAAGAGGGTCGCCCCTACAATGAGCAGTTCTTC.

V is TRBV7-3 and J is TRBJ2-5; D might be TRBD1 or TRBD2, each matching 5 bases. CDR1 and CDR2 (germline): SGHTA, FQGTGA. V was clipped by 5 bases and J by 6 bases, with 19 bases between them. The CDR3 has 15 residues. The CDR3 DNA follows: TGTGCCAGCAGCCCAAAAGGAGGTGACAGAAAGACCCAGTACTTC. It is translated as CASSPKGGDRKTQYF.

The genes are TRBV7-9 and TRBJ2-3; TRBD1 or TRBD2 may be the D gene (5 bases each). V was cut by 2 bases and J by 4 bases, with 13 bases left in between. This CDR3 region has 15 residues. Looked up from germline, CDR1 is SEHNR and CDR2 is FQNEAQ (reference sequence). The CDR3 is CASSLQGSGPDTQYF. CDR3 sequence (DNA): TGTGCCAGCAGCTTACAAGGATCGGGGCCAGATACGCAGTATTTT.

V and J are TRBV5-8 and TRBJ2-1, with unresolved D. The CDR3 consists of 11 residues. Per germline, CDR1 SGHTS and CDR2 YDEGEE. Trimming took 7 bases from V and 4 from J, leaving 6 bases between them. CDR3 DNA sequence: TGTGCCAGCCGCGGATACAATGAGCAGTTCTTC. It yields the protein CASRGYNEQFF.

This clone appeared a single time. J is TRBJ1-1 and V is TRBV6-5; D is ambiguous. Germline V lookup: CDR1 MNHEY, CDR2 SVGAGI. The V end lost 2 bases, the J end lost 1 base, and 8 bases lay between the germline ends. This CDR3 has 14 amino acids. The CDR3 region is CASSYQEGNTEAFF. The CDR3 DNA reads TGTGCCAGCAGTTACCAAGAAGGGAACACTGAAGCTTTCTTT.

The chain is built from TRBV6-6 and TRBJ1-5, with a possible D match to TRBD1 (6 bases). The germline V gene has CDR1 MNHNY and CDR2 SVGAGI (reference sequence). The CDR3 spans 13 residues. Trimming removed 3 bases from V and 12 bases from J, with 15 bases in between. This CDR3 is CASSYEGGGFQHF. The CDR3 nucleotides are TGTGCCAGCAGTTATGAGGGGGGCGGGTTCCAGCATTTT.

CDR3 coding DNA: TGTGCCAGCAGAAGGATTACGGGAGGTAGCACAGATACGCAGTATTTT. The encoded protein is CASRRITGGSTDTQYF. V and J are TRBV7-9 and TRBJ2-3; 7 positions agree with TRBD2. CDR1 is SEHNR, CDR2 FQNEAQ, per germline (reference sequence). V trimming: 6 bases; J trimming: 0 bases; junction bases outside the gene matches: 9. The CDR3 totals 16 residues.

This clone occurred a few times. Other DNA sequences in the same sample also yield this CDR3. The CDR3 loop reads CASSTTDTQYF. CDR3 bases: TGTGCCAGCAGTACGACAGATACGCAGTATTTT. The chain has TRBV27 and TRBJ2-3; D remains unclear. The CDR3 loop spans 11 amino acids. CDR1 is MNHEY and CDR2 is SMNVEV in the germline V gene (reference sequence). V lost 5 bases and J 3 bases, leaving 3 bases between the germline ends.

The chain carries TRBV5-6 and TRBJ1-2, with a weak D call TRBD1 (5 bases). The V gene lost 3 bases and the J gene lost 5 bases, with 14 bases spanning the gap. There are 14 residues in the CDR3. Germline lookup yields CDR1 SGHDT and CDR2 YYEEEE. CDR3 loop: CASSWVDREYGYTF. DNA of the CDR3: TGTGCCAGCAGCTGGGTAGACAGAGAATATGGCTACACCTTC. Filled out from reference TRBV5-6 and TRBJ1-2, the complete variable domain reads DAGVTQSPTHLIKTRGQQVTLRCSPKSGHDTVSWYQQALGQGPQFIFQYYEEEERQRGNFPDRFSGHQFPNYSSELNVNALLLGDSALYLCASSWVDREYGYTFGSGTRLTVV.

J is TRBJ2-7 and V is TRBV6-1; weak D call: TRBD2 (5 bases). The CDR3 runs to 14 residues. Trimming took off 3 bases at V and 3 bases at J, with 12 bases between the two ends. CDR1 is MNHNS, CDR2 SASEGT, per germline. CDR3 protein: CASSDPAGRYEQYF. Here the CDR3 DNA reads TGTGCCAGCAGTGACCCGGCGGGCCGCTACGAGCAGTACTTC.

The chain's CDR3 is CASSPGAGESEKLFF. Here the CDR3 DNA reads TGTGCCAGCTCACCAGGGGCTGGTGAAAGTGAAAAACTGTTTTTT. The chain joins TRBV18 to TRBJ1-4, with D possibly TRBD1 on 5 matching bases. Germline V gives CDR1 KGHSH, CDR2 LQKENI. The CDR3 runs to 15 residues. V lost 2 bases, J lost 7 bases, and 14 bases lay in between. The full variable domain, completed using reference TRBV18 and TRBJ1-4, is NAGVMQNPRHLVRRRGQEARLRCSPMKGHSHVYWYRQLPEEGLKFMVYLQKENIIDESGMPKERFSAEFPKEGPSILRIQQVVRGDSAAYFCASSPGAGESEKLFFGSGTQLSVL.